The rows below give T cell receptor beta chains drawn from one sample of a study of cytotoxic CD8 clonotypes in ibrutinib-treated CLL. TCRdb's copy holds only in-frame clones and misses some; the assay was immunoSEQ multiplex PCR. Of under 300,000 clones detected, roughly 70% appear once; the ten largest clones hold 15%. The sequencing here drew on PBMCs, taken after 24 months of ibrutinib treatment. These receptors were taken from a human donor with chronic lymphocytic leukemia. CDR3s include the opening cysteine and the closing phenylalanine or tryptophan. The D gene is left open where the match is weak. Clone size, where shown, is once, few, many, or a class for clones that have expanded.

V,D,J,size,CDR3,DNA
TRBV7-3,TRBD2,TRBJ2-3,-,CASSSGTSGPTDTQYF,TGTGCCAGCAGCTCGGGGACTAGCGGACCCACAGATACGCAGTATTTT
TRBV25-1,TRBD2,TRBJ2-3,-,CASSEYSETSRLTDTQYF,TGTGCCAGCAGTGAATATAGTGAGACTAGCAGATTAACAGATACGCAGTATTTT
TRBV5-1,TRBD2,TRBJ2-7,-,CASSLEGLAGGPSLEQYF,TGCGCCAGCAGCTTGGAAGGACTAGCGGGAGGGCCTTCTCTCGAGCAGTACTTC
TRBV27,-,TRBJ2-7,-,CASSLGGHYEQYF,TGTGCCAGCAGTTTAGGGGGACACTACGAGCAGTACTTC
TRBV20-1,-,TRBJ1-1,-,CSASSNTEAFF,TGCAGTGCCTCTTCTAACACTGAAGCTTTCTTT
TRBV28,-,TRBJ2-4,-,CASSGHGVAKNIQYF,TGTGCCAGCAGCGGACATGGGGTAGCCAAAAACATTCAGTACTTC
TRBV4-1,-,TRBJ2-2,-,CASSRNGELFF,TGCGCCAGCAGCCGTAACGGGGAGCTGTTTTTT
TRBV7-9,TRBD1,TRBJ1-5,few,CAGSRGDQPQHF,TGTGCCGGAAGCAGGGGGGATCAGCCCCAGCATTTT
TRBV6-6,-,TRBJ2-7,-,CASSYSLATSHEQYF,TGTGCCAGCAGTTACTCGCTAGCCACGAGTCACGAGCAGTACTTC
TRBV29-1,-,TRBJ2-5,-,CSVGNQETQYF,TGCAGCGTTGGAAATCAAGAGACCCAGTACTTC
TRBV9,-,TRBJ2-1,-,CASSEPPYNEQFF,TGTGCCAGCAGCGAGCCCCCCTACAATGAGCAGTTCTTC
TRBV15,TRBD1,TRBJ1-5,-,CATSTSDRDPGGNQPQHF,TGTGCCACCAGCACCTCCGACAGGGATCCTGGGGGCAATCAGCCCCAGCATTTT
TRBV7-2,-,TRBJ2-2,-,CASSLAQTSRGELFF,TGTGCCAGCAGCTTAGCGCAAACTAGCCGCGGGGAGCTGTTTTTT
TRBV5-8,-,TRBJ2-7,-,CASRPQYGPGRDEQYF,TGTGCCAGCAGGCCCCAATACGGCCCCGGCCGGGACGAGCAGTACTTC
TRBV9,-,TRBJ1-4,-,CASSVGRSEKLFF,TGTGCCAGCAGCGTAGGTAGAAGCGAAAAACTGTTTTTT
TRBV5-1,-,TRBJ1-1,once,CASSLAQVSEAFF,TGCGCCAGCAGCTTGGCCCAGGTGTCTGAAGCTTTCTTT
TRBV9,-,TRBJ2-7,-,CASSVSSVSYEQYF,TGTGCCAGCAGCGTTTCGAGCGTCTCCTACGAGCAGTACTTC
TRBV6-5,-,TRBJ1-4,-,CASRSAGSQKLFF,TGTGCCAGCAGGTCGGCGGGCTCCCAAAAACTGTTTTTT
TRBV27,-,TRBJ2-7,-,CASSLGSASKGYEQYF,TGTGCCAGCAGTTTAGGTTCGGCATCGAAAGGCTACGAGCAGTACTTC
TRBV20-1,TRBD1,TRBJ1-2,-,CSAGQRRIYTF,TGCAGTGCGGGACAGCGTAGGATCTACACCTTC
TRBV28,-,TRBJ1-5,-,CASRGTPDSNQPQHF,TGTGCCAGCAGAGGGACACCCGATAGCAATCAGCCCCAGCATTTT
TRBV18,-,TRBJ2-5,many,CASSLIQTQYF,TGTGCCAGCTCACTGATTCAGACCCAGTACTTC
TRBV27,-,TRBJ2-7,-,CASSPTGREQYF,TGTGCCAGCTCCCCGACAGGGAGGGAGCAGTACTTC
TRBV27,-,TRBJ2-3,few,CASSFKRAPDTQYF,TGTGCCAGCAGTTTTAAGAGGGCCCCAGATACGCAGTATTTT
TRBV15,-,TRBJ2-7,few,CATSRDRYEQYF,TGTGCCACCAGCAGAGATCGATACGAGCAGTACTTC
TRBV9,-,TRBJ1-3,-,CASSGDGNQGGNTIYF,TGTGCCAGCAGCGGAGACGGCAACCAGGGTGGAAACACCATATATTTT